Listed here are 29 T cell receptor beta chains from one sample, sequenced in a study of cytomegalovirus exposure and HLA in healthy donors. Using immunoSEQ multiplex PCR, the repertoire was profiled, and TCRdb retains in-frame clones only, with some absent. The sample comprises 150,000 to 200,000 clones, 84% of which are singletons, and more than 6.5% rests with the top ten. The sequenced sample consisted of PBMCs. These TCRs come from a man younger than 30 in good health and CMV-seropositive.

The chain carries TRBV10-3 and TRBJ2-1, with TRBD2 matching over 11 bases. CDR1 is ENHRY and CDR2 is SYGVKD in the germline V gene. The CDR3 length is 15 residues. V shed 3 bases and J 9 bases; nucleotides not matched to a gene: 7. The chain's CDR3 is CAISDFTSGRGEQFF. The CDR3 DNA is TGTGCCATCAGTGATTTTACTAGCGGGAGAGGTGAGCAGTTCTTC.

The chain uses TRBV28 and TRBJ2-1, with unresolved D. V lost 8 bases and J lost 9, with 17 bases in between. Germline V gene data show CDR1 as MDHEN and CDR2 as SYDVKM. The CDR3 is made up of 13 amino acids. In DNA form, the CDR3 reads TGTGCCAGCGTGCCCTGGGCGAATGGTGAGCAGTTCTTC. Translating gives CASVPWANGEQFF.

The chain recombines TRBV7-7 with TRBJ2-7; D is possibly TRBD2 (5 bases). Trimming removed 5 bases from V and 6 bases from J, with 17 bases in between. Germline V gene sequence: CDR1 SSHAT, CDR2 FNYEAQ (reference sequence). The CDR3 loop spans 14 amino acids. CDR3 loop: CASSPLGPEGEQYF. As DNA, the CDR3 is TGTGCCAGCAGCCCCCTCGGGCCTGAGGGCGAGCAGTACTTC. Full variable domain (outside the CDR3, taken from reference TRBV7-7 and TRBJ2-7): GAGVSQSPRYKVTKRGQDVTLRCDPISSHATLYWYQQALGQGPEFLTYFNYEAQPDKSGLPSDRFSAERPEGSISTLTIQRTEQRDSAMYRCASSPLGPEGEQYFGPGTRLTVT.

The CDR3 DNA reads TGTGCCAGCAGAAGCCTTGGACAGGACTTTAATCAGCCCCAGCATTTT. Translating it yields CASRSLGQDFNQPQHF. This chain joins TRBV7-2 and TRBJ1-5; 7 positions match TRBD1. The CDR3 has 16 residues. The germline V gene has CDR1 SGHTA and CDR2 FQGNSA. V trimming: 6 bases; J trimming: 4 bases; junction bases outside the gene matches: 12.

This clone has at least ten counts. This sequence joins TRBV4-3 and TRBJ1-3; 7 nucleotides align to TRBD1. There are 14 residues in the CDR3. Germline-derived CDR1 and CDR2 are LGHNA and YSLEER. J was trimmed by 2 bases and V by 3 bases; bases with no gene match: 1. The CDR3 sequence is CASSQTGTGNTIYF. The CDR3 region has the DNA TGCGCCAGCAGCCAGACAGGGACTGGAAACACCATATATTTT.

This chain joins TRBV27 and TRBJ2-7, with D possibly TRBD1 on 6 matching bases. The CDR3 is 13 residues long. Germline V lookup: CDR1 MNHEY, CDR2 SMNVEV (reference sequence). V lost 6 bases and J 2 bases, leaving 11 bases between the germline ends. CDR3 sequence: CASRFRGAYEQYF. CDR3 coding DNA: TGTGCCAGCAGATTCAGGGGAGCCTACGAGCAGTACTTC.

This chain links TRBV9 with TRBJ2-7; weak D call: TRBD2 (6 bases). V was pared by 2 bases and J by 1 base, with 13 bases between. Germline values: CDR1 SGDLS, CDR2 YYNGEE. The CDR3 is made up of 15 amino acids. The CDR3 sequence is CASSVFSGPSYEQYF. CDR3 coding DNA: TGTGCCAGCAGCGTGTTTAGCGGCCCATCCTACGAGCAGTACTTC.

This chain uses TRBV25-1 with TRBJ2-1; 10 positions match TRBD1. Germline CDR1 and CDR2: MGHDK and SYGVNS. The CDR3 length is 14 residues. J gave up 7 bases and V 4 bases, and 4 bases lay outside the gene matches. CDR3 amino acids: CASSGQGASNEQFF. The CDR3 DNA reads TGTGCCAGCAGTGGACAGGGGGCATCGAATGAGCAGTTCTTC.

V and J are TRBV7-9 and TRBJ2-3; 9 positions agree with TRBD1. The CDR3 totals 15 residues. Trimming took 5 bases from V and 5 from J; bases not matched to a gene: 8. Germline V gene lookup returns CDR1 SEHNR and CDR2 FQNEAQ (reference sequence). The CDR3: CASSRTTGGRDTQYF. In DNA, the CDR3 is TGTGCCAGCAGCCGTACCACAGGGGGCAGAGATACGCAGTATTTT.

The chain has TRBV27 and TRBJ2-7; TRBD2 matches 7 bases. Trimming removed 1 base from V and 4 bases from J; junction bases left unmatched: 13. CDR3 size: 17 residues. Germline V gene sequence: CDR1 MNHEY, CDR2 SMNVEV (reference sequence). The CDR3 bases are TGTGCCAGCAGTTTATGGGGGGGTGGGGCGGGATTATACGAGCAGTACTTC. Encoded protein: CASSLWGGGAGLYEQYF.

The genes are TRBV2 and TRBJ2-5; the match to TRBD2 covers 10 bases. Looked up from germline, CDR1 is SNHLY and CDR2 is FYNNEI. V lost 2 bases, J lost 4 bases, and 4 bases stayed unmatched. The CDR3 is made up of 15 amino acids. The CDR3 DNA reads TGTGCCAGCAGTGAATACCTAGCGGGAGCAGAGACCCAGTACTTC. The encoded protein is CASSEYLAGAETQYF.

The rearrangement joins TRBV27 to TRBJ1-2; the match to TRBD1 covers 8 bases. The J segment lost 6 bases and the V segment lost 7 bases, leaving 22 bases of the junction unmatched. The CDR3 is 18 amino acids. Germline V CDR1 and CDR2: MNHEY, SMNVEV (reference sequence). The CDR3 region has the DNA TGTGCCAGCACCCCGAGGCAGGGGGCGGCGGTGGGCGGGGATGGCTACACCTTC. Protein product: CASTPRQGAAVGGDGYTF.

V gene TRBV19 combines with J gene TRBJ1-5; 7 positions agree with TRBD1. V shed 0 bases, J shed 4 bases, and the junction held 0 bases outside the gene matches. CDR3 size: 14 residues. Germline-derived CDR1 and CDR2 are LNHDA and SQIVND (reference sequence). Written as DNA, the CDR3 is TGTGCCAGTAGTATAGAACAGGGGAATCAGCCCCAGCATTTT. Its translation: CASSIEQGNQPQHF. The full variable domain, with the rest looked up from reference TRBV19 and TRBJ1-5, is DGGITQSPKYLFRKEGQNVTLSCEQNLNHDAMYWYRQDPGQGLRLIYYSQIVNDFQKGDIAEGYSVSREKKESFPLTVTSAQKNPTAFYLCASSIEQGNQPQHFGDGTRLSIL.

CDR3: CASSVTGGYEQYF. The CDR3, as DNA: TGTGCCAGCAGTGTTACAGGGGGCTACGAGCAGTACTTC. The chain uses TRBV25-1 and TRBJ2-7; 8 bases line up with TRBD1. The germline gives CDR1 MGHDK, CDR2 SYGVNS. V dropped 4 bases and J dropped 3; count of bases not matched to a gene: 2. The length of the CDR3 is 13 residues.

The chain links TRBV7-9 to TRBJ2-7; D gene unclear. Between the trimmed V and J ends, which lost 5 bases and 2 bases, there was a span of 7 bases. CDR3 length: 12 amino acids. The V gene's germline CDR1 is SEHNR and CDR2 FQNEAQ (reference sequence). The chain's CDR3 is CASSPPTYEQYF. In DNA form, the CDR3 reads TGTGCCAGCAGCCCGCCTACCTACGAGCAGTACTTC.

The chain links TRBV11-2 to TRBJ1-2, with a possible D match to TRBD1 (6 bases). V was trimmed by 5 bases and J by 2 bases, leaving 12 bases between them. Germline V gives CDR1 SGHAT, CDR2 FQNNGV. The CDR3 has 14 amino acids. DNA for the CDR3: TGTGCCAGCAGCCCTACCGGGACAAACTATGGCTACACCTTC. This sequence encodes CASSPTGTNYGYTF. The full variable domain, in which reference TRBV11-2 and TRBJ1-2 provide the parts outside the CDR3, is EAGVAQSPRYKIIEKRQSVAFWCNPISGHATLYWYQQILGQGPKLLIQFQNNGVVDDSQLPKDRFSAERLKGVDSTLKIQPAKLEDSAVYLCASSPTGTNYGYTFGSGTRLTVV.

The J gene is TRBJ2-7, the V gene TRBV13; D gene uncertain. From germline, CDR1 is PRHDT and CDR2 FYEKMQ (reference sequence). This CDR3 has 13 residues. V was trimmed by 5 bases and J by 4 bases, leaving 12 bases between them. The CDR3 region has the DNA TGTGCCAGCAGCGCCGGAATGAGGTACGAGCAGTACTTC. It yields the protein CASSAGMRYEQYF.

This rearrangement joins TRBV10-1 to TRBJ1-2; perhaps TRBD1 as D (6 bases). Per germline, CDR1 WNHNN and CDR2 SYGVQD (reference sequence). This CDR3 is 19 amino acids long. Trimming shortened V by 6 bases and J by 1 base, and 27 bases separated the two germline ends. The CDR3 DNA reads TGCGCCAGCAGCCGAAGCCCGACAGGTTCCCGCGATCGTAACTATGGCTACACCTTC. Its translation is CASSRSPTGSRDRNYGYTF.

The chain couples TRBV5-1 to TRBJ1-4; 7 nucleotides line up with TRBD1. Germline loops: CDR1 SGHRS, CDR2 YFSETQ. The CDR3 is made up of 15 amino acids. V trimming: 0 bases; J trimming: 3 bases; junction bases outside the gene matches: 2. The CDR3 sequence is CASSLGRGPNEKLFF. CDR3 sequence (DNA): TGCGCCAGCAGCTTGGGAAGGGGGCCTAATGAAAAACTGTTTTTT.

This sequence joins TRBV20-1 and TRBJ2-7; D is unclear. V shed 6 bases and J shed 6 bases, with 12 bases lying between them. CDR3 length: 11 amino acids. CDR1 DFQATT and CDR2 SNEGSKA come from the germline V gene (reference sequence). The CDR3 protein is CSAVQVLEQYF. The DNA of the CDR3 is TGCAGTGCGGTCCAGGTCCTCGAGCAGTACTTC.

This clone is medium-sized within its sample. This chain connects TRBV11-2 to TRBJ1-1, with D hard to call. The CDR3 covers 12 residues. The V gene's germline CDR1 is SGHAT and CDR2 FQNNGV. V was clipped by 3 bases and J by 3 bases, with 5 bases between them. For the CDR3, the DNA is TGTGCCAGCAGCTTCAAATACACTGAAGCTTTCTTT. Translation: CASSFKYTEAFF.

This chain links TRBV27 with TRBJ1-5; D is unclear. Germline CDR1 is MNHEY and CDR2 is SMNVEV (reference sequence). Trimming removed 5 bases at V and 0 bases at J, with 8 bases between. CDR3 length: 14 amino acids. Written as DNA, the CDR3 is TGTGCCAGCAGTAACGGGTATAGCAATCAGCCCCAGCATTTT. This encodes CASSNGYSNQPQHF.

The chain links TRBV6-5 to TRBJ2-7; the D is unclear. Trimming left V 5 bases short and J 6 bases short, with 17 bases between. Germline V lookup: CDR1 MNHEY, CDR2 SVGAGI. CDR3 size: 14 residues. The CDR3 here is CASSALHRSSEQYF. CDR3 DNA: TGTGCCAGCAGTGCCCTGCACCGATCTAGCGAGCAGTACTTC.

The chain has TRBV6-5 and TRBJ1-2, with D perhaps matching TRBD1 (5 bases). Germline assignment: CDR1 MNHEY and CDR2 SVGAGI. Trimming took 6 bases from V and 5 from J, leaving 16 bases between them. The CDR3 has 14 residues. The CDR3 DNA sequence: TGTGCCAGCAGACCCACACCCCAGGGTTATGGCTACACCTTC. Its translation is CASRPTPQGYGYTF.

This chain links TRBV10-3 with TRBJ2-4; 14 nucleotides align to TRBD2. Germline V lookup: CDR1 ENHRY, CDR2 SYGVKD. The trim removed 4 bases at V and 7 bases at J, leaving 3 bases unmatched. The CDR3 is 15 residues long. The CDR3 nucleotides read TGTGCCATCAGTGGGGGACTAGCGGGAGATAACATTCAGTACTTC. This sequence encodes CAISGGLAGDNIQYF.

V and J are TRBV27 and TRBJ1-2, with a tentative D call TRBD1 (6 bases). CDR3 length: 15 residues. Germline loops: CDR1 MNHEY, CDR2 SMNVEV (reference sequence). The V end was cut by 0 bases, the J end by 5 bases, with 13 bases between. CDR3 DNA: TGTGCCAGCAGTTTATCTGGGGGGGCTGCGTATGGCTACACCTTC. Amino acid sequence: CASSLSGGAAYGYTF.

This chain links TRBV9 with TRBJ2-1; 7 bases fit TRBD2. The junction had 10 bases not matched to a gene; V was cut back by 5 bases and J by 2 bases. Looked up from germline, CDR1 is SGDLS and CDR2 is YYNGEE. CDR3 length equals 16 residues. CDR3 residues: CASRSEREGTYNEQFF. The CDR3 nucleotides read TGTGCCAGCAGGTCTGAGAGGGAGGGTACCTACAATGAGCAGTTCTTC.

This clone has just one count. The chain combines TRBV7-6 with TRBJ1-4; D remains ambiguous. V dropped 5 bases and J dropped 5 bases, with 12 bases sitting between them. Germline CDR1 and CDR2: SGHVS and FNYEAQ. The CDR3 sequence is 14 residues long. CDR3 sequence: CASSPPPGNEKLFF. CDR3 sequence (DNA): TGTGCCAGCAGCCCCCCCCCGGGAAATGAAAAACTGTTTTTT. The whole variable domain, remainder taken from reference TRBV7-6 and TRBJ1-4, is GAGVSQSPRYKVTKRGQDVALRCDPISGHVSLYWYRQALGQGPEFLTYFNYEAQQDKSGLPNDRFSAERPEGSISTLTIQRTEQRDSAMYRCASSPPPGNEKLFFGSGTQLSVL.

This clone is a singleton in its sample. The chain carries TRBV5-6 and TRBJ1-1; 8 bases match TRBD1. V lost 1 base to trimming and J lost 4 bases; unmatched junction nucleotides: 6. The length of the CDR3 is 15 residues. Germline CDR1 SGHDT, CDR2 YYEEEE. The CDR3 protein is CASSLLDRVRTEAFF. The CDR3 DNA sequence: TGTGCCAGCAGCTTGTTGGACAGGGTACGCACTGAAGCTTTCTTT.